The 15 T cell receptor beta chains below all came from one sample that was sequenced in a study of human CD8 memory T cell subsets. The TCR beta sequencing libraries came from UMI-labeled 5' RACE. With the 5' RACE reads reprocessed, TCRdb shows one record per CDR3 protein and no DNA. The table lists 9,000 to 13,000 distinct CDR3 sequences. Sample: CD8+ T cells from PBMCs. All receptors come from a human donor in good health.

This chain links TRBV28 with TRBJ1-1. The CDR3 runs 17 residues. Per the germline V gene, CDR1 is MDHEN and CDR2 is SYDVKM. The CDR3: CASSLTLRDFHGTEAFF.

CDR3 protein: CASTLGGFMNTEAFF. The chain couples TRBV12-3 or TRBV12-4 to TRBJ1-1; the TCRdb D gene call, TRBD1, has no DNA to confirm it. CDR3 size: 15 residues.

J is TRBJ2-7 and V is TRBV14. Germline CDR1 and CDR2: SGHDN and FVKESK. This CDR3 spans 15 amino acids. CDR3 amino acids: CASSQAWGSSYEQYF.

This chain uses TRBV20-1 with TRBJ2-7; TCRdb's D call, TRBD1, is unchecked because there is no DNA. Germline CDR1 reads DFQATT; CDR2 reads SNEGSKA (reference sequence). The CDR3 is 13 residues long. The CDR3 region is CSALSGQSYEQYF.

V usage is TRBV4-1 and J usage is TRBJ2-1; the TCRdb D gene call, TRBD2, has no DNA to confirm it. This CDR3 spans 16 amino acids. Germline V gene lookup returns CDR1 MGHRA and CDR2 YSYEKL. CDR3: CASSQVGGGSYNEQFF.

By frequency, this clonotype registers medium-sized (0.01 to 0.1%). This chain connects TRBV5-5 to TRBJ1-2. Germline V gene data show CDR1 as SGHKS and CDR2 as YYEKEE (reference sequence). The CDR3 totals 15 residues. The chain's CDR3 is CASSLTPRNRDGYTF.

This clonotype is labeled medium-sized based on frequency. Here the CDR3 reads CASSQVSDNSPLHF. The V call is TRBV14, the J call TRBJ1-6. The V gene's germline CDR1 is SGHDN and CDR2 FVKESK. The CDR3 consists of 14 residues.

The J gene is TRBJ2-1, the V gene TRBV28; TCRdb's assignment of TRBD1 cannot be checked, as there is no DNA. In germline, CDR1 is MDHEN, CDR2 SYDVKM. CDR3 length equals 13 residues. The CDR3 protein is CASSSDRGHEQFF.

This sequence joins TRBV7-3 and TRBJ2-1; without DNA, the TCRdb call of TRBD1 cannot be checked. The CDR3 extends over 13 amino acids. Germline V CDR1 and CDR2: SGHTA, FQGTGA. The CDR3 spells CASSPRGGQEQFF. The full variable domain, rest sourced from reference TRBV7-3 and TRBJ2-1, is GAGVSQTPSNKVTEKGKYVELRCDPISGHTALYWYRQSLGQGPEFLIYFQGTGAADDSGLPNDRFFAVRPEGSVSTLKIQRTERGDSAVYLCASSPRGGQEQFFGPGTRLTVL.

The rearrangement uses TRBV6-5 and TRBJ2-7; the D gene TCRdb calls, TRBD2, cannot be checked with no DNA. Germline CDR1 and CDR2: MNHEY and SVGAGI. The CDR3 consists of 15 residues. CDR3: CASSRTSGGHYEQYF.

The genes are TRBV5-1 and TRBJ2-1; TCRdb designates TRBD1, a call that cannot be tested without DNA. From germline, CDR1 is SGHRS and CDR2 YFSETQ. The CDR3 is 13 amino acids. The chain's CDR3 is CASSDLGDNEQFF.

The chain combines TRBV27 with TRBJ2-5. The CDR3 totals 16 residues. Germline V gene sequence: CDR1 MNHEY, CDR2 SMNVEV (reference sequence). The CDR3 sequence is CASSSEVMAVGETQYF.

V is TRBV28 and J is TRBJ2-4; TCRdb designates TRBD1, a call that cannot be tested without DNA. From germline, CDR1 is MDHEN and CDR2 SYDVKM. The CDR3 is 16 amino acids. CDR3 sequence reads: CASGLQGMAAKNIQYF.

The chain uses TRBV19 and TRBJ1-5. Germline-derived CDR1 and CDR2 are LNHDA and SQIVND (reference sequence). The CDR3 length is 14 residues. The chain's CDR3 is CASSIYSGGQPQHF.

V usage is TRBV27 and J usage is TRBJ2-2; TCRdb reports TRBD2, a call that lacks DNA to check it against. Germline V gene sequence: CDR1 MNHEY, CDR2 SMNVEV (reference sequence). The CDR3 spans 19 residues. The CDR3 spells CASSLSASGRLANTGELFF.